The rows below give T cell receptor beta chains drawn from one sample of a study of T cell repertoires in cytomegalovirus infection. TCRdb re-called the reads through MiXCR, storing one row per CDR3 protein. This table has some 200,000 distinct CDR3 sequences, roughly 9% appearing once. Source material: PBMCs. These receptors all stem from a human donor in good health (CMV status not recorded). Some clones in this sample may be carry-over from other donors' samples. CDR3s include the opening cysteine and the closing phenylalanine or tryptophan. Fields, in order: CDR3 DNA, CDR3 protein, J gene, D gene, clone size, V gene. D genes are given only for firm matches. Part of the rows lack a size; the others show once, few, many or a class for expanded clones.

DNA: TGTGCCAGCAGTTTCCCGGGCGGGAGTCCCTACAATGAGCAGTTCTTC; CDR3: CASSFPGGSPYNEQFF; J: TRBJ2-1; D: TRBD2; size: many; V: TRBV12-3/TRBV12-4
DNA: TGTGCCAGCAGCTTCAGTGTTAAGGGGGCCACTGAAGCTTTCTTT; CDR3: CASSFSVKGATEAFF; J: TRBJ1-1; D: TRBD1; size: many; V: TRBV11-2
DNA: TGTGCCAGCAGCTTGGACGGGAGTGCGAATGAGCAGTTCTTC; CDR3: CASSLDGSANEQFF; J: TRBJ2-1; D: -; size: few; V: TRBV5-4
DNA: TGTGCCAGCAGCTTAGTCCAGGGGTTGGATACGCAGTATTTT; CDR3: CASSLVQGLDTQYF; J: TRBJ2-3; D: -; size: many; V: TRBV7-6
DNA: TGCAGTGCTAGAGTAGCCGCGCATACCTACGAGCAGTACTTC; CDR3: CSARVAAHTYEQYF; J: TRBJ2-7; D: -; size: few; V: TRBV20-1
DNA: TGTGCCAGTAGTATTGGACTAGCGGTCTACAATGAGCAGTTCTTC; CDR3: CASSIGLAVYNEQFF; J: TRBJ2-1; D: TRBD2; size: many; V: TRBV19
DNA: -; CDR3: CASSLVASGAMYF; J: TRBJ2-3; D: -; size: many; V: TRBV7-2
DNA: TGTGCCAGCAGAAAACAGGAGAACTATGGCTACACCTTC; CDR3: CASRKQENYGYTF; J: TRBJ1-2; D: -; size: many; V: TRBV28
DNA: TGTGCCAGCAGCCAGGGGCGTAACTATGGCTACACCTTC; CDR3: CASSQGRNYGYTF; J: TRBJ1-2; D: -; size: many; V: TRBV14
DNA: TGCAGTGCTACCCTATGGGAGGGGGCCACTGAAGCTTTCTTT; CDR3: CSATLWEGATEAFF; J: TRBJ1-1; D: TRBD1; size: many; V: TRBV20-1
DNA: TGTGCCATCAGTGAGTCAGTCGGCCCCTACGAGCAGTACTTC; CDR3: CAISESVGPYEQYF; J: TRBJ2-7; D: -; size: many; V: TRBV10-3
DNA: TGCGCCAGCAGCTTGACGGGTGGGGAGACCCAGTACTTC; CDR3: CASSLTGGETQYF; J: TRBJ2-5; D: -; size: many; V: TRBV5-1
DNA: TGTGCCAGCAGCTTATCTATTTCTGAAGCTTTCTTT; CDR3: CASSLSISEAFF; J: TRBJ1-1; D: -; size: many; V: TRBV7-8
DNA: TGTGCCAGCAGTTACTGGCTGGGACAGACTTCGAATCAGCCCCAGCATTTT; CDR3: CASSYWLGQTSNQPQHF; J: TRBJ1-5; D: TRBD1; size: many; V: TRBV6-2/TRBV6-3
DNA: TGTGCCAGCAGTTTCCCCTACAATGAGCAGTTCTTC; CDR3: CASSFPYNEQFF; J: TRBJ2-1; D: -; size: few; V: TRBV12-3/TRBV12-4
DNA: TGTGCCAGCAGTGATCGGGGGTGGGGTTCCTACGAGCAGTACTTC; CDR3: CASSDRGWGSYEQYF; J: TRBJ2-7; D: -; size: -; V: TRBV2
DNA: TGCAGCGTTGATAGAGGAGGCAGGGCTTTCGATGGCTACACCTTC; CDR3: CSVDRGGRAFDGYTF; J: TRBJ1-2; D: -; size: once; V: TRBV29-1
DNA: TGTGCCAGCAGCTTGGGGGGCCTCTACAATGAGCAGTTCTTC; CDR3: CASSLGGLYNEQFF; J: TRBJ2-1; D: -; size: many; V: TRBV7-8
DNA: TGTGCCAGCAGGGCCAACATGGGAAAGAGCTCCTACGAGCAGTACTTC; CDR3: CASRANMGKSSYEQYF; J: TRBJ2-7; D: -; size: many; V: TRBV5-5
DNA: TGTGCCAGCAGTGGGCGACTAGCGGGAGGAAATGAGCAGTTCTTC; CDR3: CASSGRLAGGNEQFF; J: TRBJ2-1; D: TRBD2; size: few; V: TRBV12-3/TRBV12-4
DNA: TGTGCCAGCAGTTTATGGAGGACCGGGACTCTGAATTCACCCCTCCACTTT; CDR3: CASSLWRTGTLNSPLHF; J: TRBJ1-6; D: -; size: few; V: TRBV28
DNA: TGTGCCAGCAGCTTACGTAGAGGCAGGGTGGACTCACCCCTCCACTTT; CDR3: CASSLRRGRVDSPLHF; J: TRBJ1-6; D: -; size: -; V: TRBV7-9
DNA: TGCAGTGCTAGAGATTCCAGGGCGAGGGACACTGAAGCTTTCTTT; CDR3: CSARDSRARDTEAFF; J: TRBJ1-1; D: -; size: many; V: TRBV20-1
DNA: TGTGCCAGCAGCTCCAACACCGGCGGAGGGCAGTTCTTC; CDR3: CASSSNTGGGQFF; J: TRBJ2-1; D: -; size: many; V: TRBV7-2
DNA: TGTGCCAGCAGTTCGTCCCCGGGGGGGGTGGGTGAGCAGTTCTTC; CDR3: CASSSSPGGVGEQFF; J: TRBJ2-1; D: TRBD2; size: many; V: TRBV28
DNA: TGTGCCAGCAGCTTAGACACCCGAGGATATGGCTACACCTTC; CDR3: CASSLDTRGYGYTF; J: TRBJ1-2; D: -; size: few; V: TRBV7-2
DNA: TGTGCCAGTAGTGCGGGACCTAGCTCTGGAAACACCATATATTTT; CDR3: CASSAGPSSGNTIYF; J: TRBJ1-3; D: -; size: few; V: TRBV19
DNA: TGTGCCAGCTCACCAGGAATCTCTGGAAACACCATATATTTT; CDR3: CASSPGISGNTIYF; J: TRBJ1-3; D: -; size: -; V: TRBV18
DNA: TGTGCCAGCAGTTTAACGCTAGCGGGAGTTGAGCAGTACTTC; CDR3: CASSLTLAGVEQYF; J: TRBJ2-7; D: TRBD2; size: -; V: TRBV12-3/TRBV12-4
DNA: TGTGCCAGCAGCCCCGGGACACCTTATCAGCCCCAGCATTTT; CDR3: CASSPGTPYQPQHF; J: TRBJ1-5; D: -; size: -; V: TRBV5-8
DNA: TGCGCCAGCACCGCCGGCGGGGCGAGGTACGAGCAGTACTTC; CDR3: CASTAGGARYEQYF; J: TRBJ2-7; D: -; size: -; V: TRBV5-1
DNA: TGTGCCAGCAGCCCTGGGCACACTAGCGGGGGGTACAATGAGCAGTTCTTC; CDR3: CASSPGHTSGGYNEQFF; J: TRBJ2-1; D: TRBD2; size: many; V: TRBV7-2
DNA: TGCAGCGTTGCACTGACTAGTATTTCGACAGAGCAGTACTTC; CDR3: CSVALTSISTEQYF; J: TRBJ2-7; D: -; size: few; V: TRBV29-1
DNA: TGTGCCAGCAGCTTACCGACGGACGCTGGCTACACCTTC; CDR3: CASSLPTDAGYTF; J: TRBJ1-2; D: -; size: many; V: TRBV7-2
DNA: TGTGCCAGCAGCCTTACCAGATCCTACGAGCAGTACTTC; CDR3: CASSLTRSYEQYF; J: TRBJ2-7; D: -; size: many; V: TRBV7-2
DNA: TGCAGCGTTGAAGCCGCAGGGATTTTCGGCGAGCAGTACTTC; CDR3: CSVEAAGIFGEQYF; J: TRBJ2-7; D: -; size: -; V: TRBV29-1
DNA: TGTGCCAGCAGTTTTATGGGGGTCAGGGAAAAACTGTTTTTT; CDR3: CASSFMGVREKLFF; J: TRBJ1-4; D: -; size: many; V: TRBV28
DNA: TGTGCCAGCAGTAAGGACGGGAGCTCCTATAATTCACCCCTCCACTTT; CDR3: CASSKDGSSYNSPLHF; J: TRBJ1-6; D: -; size: many; V: TRBV5-4
DNA: TGTGCCAGCAGTTACGGAGAGGGGTACAATGAGCAGTTCTTC; CDR3: CASSYGEGYNEQFF; J: TRBJ2-1; D: -; size: many; V: TRBV6-2/TRBV6-3
DNA: TGCAGCGCAGGTGAAAGGACAGGGACCGAGCAGTACTTC; CDR3: CSAGERTGTEQYF; J: TRBJ2-7; D: TRBD1; size: few; V: TRBV29-1
DNA: TGTGCCAGCAGCTTAGGGACTTTAACCTACGAGCAGTACTTC; CDR3: CASSLGTLTYEQYF; J: TRBJ2-7; D: -; size: many; V: TRBV7-2
DNA: TGCAGCGTCCAAGTCGATACGCAGTATTTT; CDR3: CSVQVDTQYF; J: TRBJ2-3; D: -; size: -; V: TRBV29-1